Below are 29 T cell receptor beta chains sequenced from a single sample in a study of post-analysis software for immune sequencing data. Unique molecular identifiers featured in each of the TCR beta cDNA libraries. One entry per CDR3 protein, called by TCRdb with MiXCR from the PCR reads. The sample shows about 770,000 distinct CDR3 sequences, around 42% of them seen only once. These receptors have no identified antigens. General observations from the study: Relative to controls, patients had five TRBV segments at higher frequency, with TRBV5-6, TRBV5-1 and TRBV20-1 among these.

The sample comprised blood. These receptors all come from a girl under 18 with multiple sclerosis.

V gene TRBV12-3 or TRBV12-4 combines with J gene TRBJ2-5; unclear D gene. CDR3 size: 12 residues. Between the trimmed V and J ends, which lost 4 bases and 5 bases, there was a span of 8 bases. The CDR3 here is CASSWVRETQYF. CDR3 DNA: TGTGCCAGCAGTTGGGTCAGGGAGACCCAGTACTTC.

The rearrangement joins TRBV20-1 to TRBJ1-1, with 9 bases lining up with TRBD1. Per germline, CDR1 DFQATT and CDR2 SNEGSKA (reference sequence). Trimming cost V 2 bases and J 3 bases; bases outside gene matches: 7. The CDR3 spans 15 residues. The CDR3 is CSARRAGQGYTEAFF. CDR3 sequence (DNA): TGCAGTGCTAGAAGAGCGGGACAGGGTTACACTGAAGCTTTCTTT.

V usage is TRBV20-1 and J usage is TRBJ2-7; either TRBD1 or TRBD2 may supply D (6 bases each). The CDR3 spans 14 residues. Trimming cost V 5 bases and J 0 bases, with 14 bases left between them. Germline loops: CDR1 DFQATT, CDR2 SNEGSKA (reference sequence). CDR3 residues: CSAGGGLNSYEQYF. In DNA form, the CDR3 reads TGCAGTGCTGGAGGGGGGCTGAACTCCTACGAGCAGTACTTC.

This clonotype was recorded a few times. Given a much more abundant clone one base away, this may be a read error. V gene TRBV7-9 combines with J gene TRBJ2-7; D is uncertain. The CDR3 runs 11 residues. CDR1 and CDR2 from the germline V gene are SEHNR and FQNEAQ (reference sequence). The V and J ends lost 7 bases and 3 bases respectively, with 7 bases between them. The CDR3 nucleotides are TGTGCCAGCACTCCGGGCTACGAGCAGTACTTC. Protein: CASTPGYEQYF. Based on the CDR3 plus reference TRBV7-9 and TRBJ2-7, the full variable domain is DTGVSQNPRHKITKRGQNVTFRCDPISEHNRLYWYRQTLGQGPEFLTYFQNEAQLEKSRLLSDRFSAERPKGSFSTLEIQRTEQGDSAMYLCASTPGYEQYFGPGTRLTVT.

The chain combines TRBV3-1 with TRBJ2-4, with a possible D match to TRBD2 (6 bases). Trimming removed 7 bases from V and 0 bases from J, with 7 bases in between. The CDR3 is 13 amino acids. Germline CDR1 is LGHDT and CDR2 is YNNKEL (reference sequence). The CDR3 DNA sequence: TGTGCCAGCACGGGACTAGCCAAAAACATTCAGTACTTC. This translates into CASTGLAKNIQYF.

In regard to this clonotype: A junction boundary mismatches the germline segment, possibly from a read error. The chain employs TRBV12-3 or TRBV12-4 and TRBJ2-7; 13 nucleotides match TRBD2. This CDR3 has 17 amino acids. CDR3 bases: TGTGCCAGCAGCCACGGACTAGCGGGAGCCTTCTCCTACGAGCGGTACTTC. Its translation is CASSHGLAGAFSYERYF.

The rearrangement links TRBV5-1 to TRBJ2-1; TRBD2 aligns across 12 bases. V lost 0 bases and J lost 4; bases outside the gene matches: 11. The V gene's germline CDR1 is SGHRS and CDR2 YFSETQ. This CDR3 is built from 19 residues. The CDR3 here is CASSLGLAGGPLEYNEQFF. The CDR3, as DNA: TGCGCCAGCAGCTTGGGGCTAGCGGGAGGGCCGCTAGAGTACAATGAGCAGTTCTTC.

This clonotype appeared a few times. This chain joins TRBV3-1 and TRBJ1-2; D perhaps matches TRBD1 (6 bases). Between the trimmed V and J ends, which lost 0 bases and 4 bases, there was a span of 9 bases. CDR1 and CDR2 from the germline V gene are LGHDT and YNNKEL (reference sequence). CDR3 length: 14 amino acids. CDR3 DNA sequence: TGTGCCAGCAGCCAAGACGGGGGCCCCTATGGCTACACCTTC. Protein product: CASSQDGGPYGYTF.

The rearrangement uses TRBV7-2 and TRBJ2-7; no reliable D call. CDR3 length: 13 amino acids. The ends were cut back, 1 base at V and 5 bases at J, with 9 bases in the middle. CDR1 and CDR2 (germline): SGHTA, FQGNSA. The CDR3 sequence: CASSLGRNHEQYF. The CDR3 DNA reads as TGTGCCAGCAGCTTAGGACGTAACCACGAGCAGTACTTC.

The gene calls are TRBV20-1 and TRBJ2-1; TRBD2 aligns across 9 bases. The DNA end is a closer match to TRBJ2-7, so the J assignment may be wrong. Per germline, CDR1 DFQATT and CDR2 SNEGSKA (reference sequence). The CDR3 totals 15 residues. CDR3: CSARPLAGLSYEQYF. In DNA form, the CDR3 reads TGCAGTGCCAGACCACTAGCGGGTCTCTCCTACGAGCAGTACTTC.

The chain has TRBV7-2 and TRBJ2-1, with no clear D. The CDR3 has 12 amino acids. Trimming removed 5 bases from V and 10 bases from J, with 12 bases in between. The germline gives CDR1 SGHTA, CDR2 FQGNSA. The CDR3 sequence is CASSLGPREQFF. CDR3 sequence (DNA): TGTGCCAGCAGCCTCGGACCTCGAGAGCAGTTCTTC.

The chain is built from TRBV12-3 or TRBV12-4 and TRBJ2-1; 9 bases fit TRBD2. V dropped 0 bases and J dropped 5; count of bases not matched to a gene: 8. The CDR3 covers 17 residues. CDR3 sequence (DNA): TGTGCCAGCAGTTTAGCCCTAAGCGGGAGGCCCCACAATGAGCAGTTCTTC. Amino acids: CASSLALSGRPHNEQFF.

The count of this clonotype is one. The chain employs TRBV7-6 and TRBJ2-3, with 9 bases lining up with TRBD2. Germline assignment: CDR1 SGHVS and CDR2 FNYEAQ. Unmatched junction bases numbered 7, after V lost 5 bases and J lost 4 bases. This CDR3 has 15 residues. CDR3 loop: CASSPVAGAADTQYF. The CDR3 DNA sequence: TGTGCCAGCAGCCCCGTAGCGGGAGCGGCAGATACGCAGTATTTT.

V and J are TRBV20-1 and TRBJ2-7; D tentatively fits TRBD1 or TRBD2 (5 bases each). There are 14 residues in the CDR3. Germline lookup yields CDR1 DFQATT and CDR2 SNEGSKA (reference sequence). The V gene lost 6 bases and the J gene lost 2 bases, with 17 bases spanning the gap. The CDR3 here is CSAPWGTLAYEQYF. The CDR3 DNA reads as TGCAGTGCCCCCTGGGGGACCCTGGCCTACGAGCAGTACTTC.

The rearrangement uses TRBV28 and TRBJ2-3; 9 bases map to TRBD2. The length of the CDR3 is 17 residues. V dropped 6 bases and J dropped 5; count of bases not matched to a gene: 15. The germline V gene encodes CDR1 MDHEN and CDR2 SYDVKM. The CDR3 spells CASSRRLGGRAVDTQYF. In DNA, the CDR3 is TGTGCCAGCAGCCGCCGCCTCGGCGGGAGGGCCGTAGATACGCAGTATTTT.

The chain is built from TRBV29-1 and TRBJ2-3; no firm D call. V lost 2 bases and J 2 bases, leaving 8 bases between the germline ends. CDR3 length equals 13 residues. The germline V gene encodes CDR1 SQVTM and CDR2 ANQGSEA. The CDR3 reads CSVETRHTDTQYF. Written as DNA, the CDR3 is TGCAGCGTTGAAACCAGACACACAGATACGCAGTATTTT.

The V and J genes are TRBV20-1 and TRBJ2-5; 10 nucleotides match TRBD2. Germline V gene data show CDR1 as DFQATT and CDR2 as SNEGSKA (reference sequence). This CDR3 region has 15 residues. J was trimmed by 2 bases and V by 2 bases; bases with no gene match: 5. The CDR3 nucleotides are TGCAGTGCTAGAAGAACGGGACTAGCGCAAGAGACCCAGTACTTC. Translation: CSARRTGLAQETQYF.

This clonotype came up a few times. This rearrangement joins TRBV29-1 to TRBJ2-3; TRBD2 matches at 7 bases. CDR1 is SQVTM and CDR2 is ANQGSEA in the germline V gene. V was pared by 1 base and J by 0 bases, with 4 bases of the junction left unmatched. This CDR3 has 15 amino acids. The CDR3: CSVEALSGSTDTQYF. The CDR3 region has the DNA TGCAGCGTTGAAGCCCTTAGCGGGAGCACAGATACGCAGTATTTT.

DNA of the CDR3: TGCAGTGCTAGTGTTGGCAGGGGGGATCAGCCCCAGCATTTT. It specifies CSASVGRGDQPQHF. This chain uses TRBV20-1 with TRBJ1-5; 7 bases map to TRBD1. Germline CDR1 reads DFQATT; CDR2 reads SNEGSKA (reference sequence). Trimming took 3 bases from V and 5 from J; bases not matched to a gene: 7. The CDR3 consists of 14 residues.

This chain's CDR3 is CASSQPTSGTALRQFF. The CDR3, as DNA: TGTGCCAGCAGCCAACCGACTAGCGGCACCGCCCTGCGCCAGTTCTTC. The gene calls are TRBV3-1 and TRBJ2-1; 9 nucleotides agree with TRBD2. Germline V lookup: CDR1 LGHDT, CDR2 YNNKEL (reference sequence). The trim removed 2 bases at V and 13 bases at J, leaving 15 bases unmatched. CDR3 length: 16 residues.

The CDR3 spells CSVVNDSYEQYF. CDR3 sequence (DNA): TGCAGCGTTGTTAATGACTCCTACGAGCAGTACTTC. The V and J genes are TRBV29-1 and TRBJ2-7; D unclear. The length of the CDR3 is 12 residues. V lost 4 bases and J lost 0, with 7 bases in between. CDR1 SQVTM and CDR2 ANQGSEA come from the germline V gene.

The CDR3: CASSYSMGGGKLFF. The CDR3 DNA reads TGTGCCAGCAGTTACTCGATGGGGGGCGGAAAACTGTTTTTT. The chain links TRBV6-5 to TRBJ1-4, with D possibly being TRBD1 (6 bases). The CDR3 covers 14 residues. V was clipped by 0 bases and J by 10 bases, with 12 bases between them. The V gene's germline CDR1 is MNHEY and CDR2 SVGAGI.

This clonotype was counted a single time. A read error may be the cause here, since a much bigger clone is one base away. The chain links TRBV7-2 to TRBJ2-3; D ambiguous. Trimming shortened V by 3 bases and J by 4 bases, and 5 bases separated the two germline ends. The CDR3 is made up of 12 amino acids. CDR1 is SGHTA and CDR2 is FQGNSA in the germline V gene. This CDR3 reads CASSFFADTQYF. DNA of the CDR3: TGTGCCAGCAGCTTCTTTGCAGATACGCAGTATTTT.

The chain carries TRBV29-1 and TRBJ2-1, with 8 bases matching TRBD2. V shed 2 bases and J 3 bases; nucleotides not matched to a gene: 6. The CDR3 covers 15 residues. Germline loops: CDR1 SQVTM, CDR2 ANQGSEA. The CDR3 here is CSVESTSENYNEQFF. DNA of the CDR3: TGCAGCGTTGAATCGACTAGCGAAAACTACAATGAGCAGTTCTTC.

This clonotype was detected a few times. The J gene is TRBJ2-1, the V gene TRBV5-1; 11 nucleotides agree with TRBD2. CDR1 and CDR2 from the germline V gene are SGHRS and YFSETQ. The ends lost 1 base at V and 8 bases at J; junction bases unmatched: 5. The CDR3 is 15 amino acids. The CDR3 DNA reads TGCGCCAGCAGCTTGCCTAGCGGGAGGCGAGATGAGCAGTTCTTC. Translation gives CASSLPSGRRDEQFF.

The chain employs TRBV7-9 and TRBJ1-4; D possibly corresponds to TRBD1 (5 bases). Germline V lookup: CDR1 SEHNR, CDR2 FQNEAQ (reference sequence). The CDR3 has 13 residues. With 5 bases removed from V and 6 bases from J, the gap between germline ends came to 10 bases. The CDR3, as DNA: TGTGCCAGCAGCCCACCACAGGATGAAAAACTGTTTTTT. Translation gives CASSPPQDEKLFF.

The chain carries TRBV12-3 or TRBV12-4 and TRBJ2-5, with no clear D. CDR3 size: 11 residues. V lost 7 bases and J 3 bases, leaving 6 bases between the germline ends. The DNA for the CDR3 is TGTGCCAGCACAACTAAAGAGACCCAGTACTTC. Translated: CASTTKETQYF.

The J gene is TRBJ2-1, the V gene TRBV5-5, with a weak D call TRBD1 (6 bases). Germline values: CDR1 SGHKS, CDR2 YYEKEE (reference sequence). Deletions cut 0 bases from V and 7 bases from J, with 17 bases between. There are 16 residues in the CDR3. The CDR3 is CASSLEGSVGGNEQFF. In DNA form, the CDR3 reads TGTGCCAGCAGCTTGGAGGGTTCGGTAGGGGGAAATGAGCAGTTCTTC.

The gene calls are TRBV27 and TRBJ2-1, with D possibly being TRBD2 (6 bases). The germline CDR1 and CDR2 sequences are MNHEY and SMNVEV (reference sequence). This CDR3 spans 15 amino acids. V dropped 2 bases and J dropped 8 bases, with 16 bases sitting between them. The CDR3 protein is CASSLSSRLVDEQFF. Written as DNA, the CDR3 is TGTGCCAGCAGTTTAAGTTCGCGACTAGTCGATGAGCAGTTCTTC.